The 6 T cell receptor beta chains in this list originate from one sample, sequenced in a study of blood T cell repertoires in COVID-19. Sequencing was performed with immunoSEQ multiplex PCR; in TCRdb, only in-frame clones are kept and a portion is missing. The sample carries about 140,000 clones, approximately 80% recorded once. The sample taken for sequencing was PBMCs or T cells enriched from blood (not recorded which). The receptors were gathered from a woman aged 18-29 years who had been exposed to COVID-19.

The chain employs TRBV18 and TRBJ1-4; 7 nucleotides agree with TRBD1. V shed 6 bases and J 2 bases; nucleotides not matched to a gene: 3. CDR3 length equals 14 residues. Germline V gene data show CDR1 as KGHSH and CDR2 as LQKENI. The CDR3 sequence: CASSEQGTNEKLFF. The DNA for the CDR3 is TGTGCCAGCTCCGAACAGGGGACTAATGAAAAACTGTTTTTT.

The rearrangement uses TRBV13 and TRBJ1-3; D gene unclear. The CDR3 is made up of 15 amino acids. Germline V gene lookup returns CDR1 PRHDT and CDR2 FYEKMQ (reference sequence). V dropped 3 bases and J dropped 1 base, with 10 bases sitting between them. The CDR3 sequence is CASSFGRRSGNTIYF. The CDR3 DNA reads TGTGCCAGCAGCTTTGGCAGGAGGTCTGGAAACACCATATATTTT.

This chain joins TRBV24-1 and TRBJ2-1; 8 bases match TRBD2. The CDR3 has 17 residues. V dropped 9 bases and J dropped 7; count of bases not matched to a gene: 19. Germline V CDR1 and CDR2: KGHDR, SFDVKD. The CDR3 sequence is CATLRGFSGGSVNEQFF. The CDR3 DNA follows: TGTGCCACCCTCCGTGGGTTCTCGGGAGGGAGCGTAAATGAGCAGTTCTTC.

The rearrangement links TRBV7-2 to TRBJ1-5; no reliable D call. Germline values: CDR1 SGHTA, CDR2 FQGNSA. The CDR3 consists of 13 residues. V lost 1 base, J lost 6 bases, and 7 bases lay in between. For the CDR3, the DNA is TGTGCCAGCAGCTTAGATAAGCTTCAGCCCCAGCATTTT. Translation gives CASSLDKLQPQHF.

This clone was seen only once. DNA for the CDR3: TGTGCCAGCAAGTCTAGCGGGAAGTCCTACAATGAGCAGTTCTTC. Protein sequence: CASKSSGKSYNEQFF. This chain connects TRBV2 to TRBJ2-1; 9 bases map to TRBD2. The junction had 5 bases not matched to a gene; V was cut back by 7 bases and J by 1 base. CDR1 and CDR2 (germline): SNHLY, FYNNEI. CDR3 length: 15 residues. The full variable domain, with the rest looked up from reference TRBV2 and TRBJ2-1, is EPEVTQTPSHQVTQMGQEVILRCVPISNHLYFYWYRQILGQKVEFLVSFYNNEISEKSEIFDDQFSVERPDGSNFTLKIRSTKLEDSAMYFCASKSSGKSYNEQFFGPGTRLTVL.

The chain has TRBV2 and TRBJ1-1; perhaps TRBD1 as D (5 bases). Trimming removed 6 bases from V and 11 bases from J, with 16 bases in between. The CDR3 is 12 amino acids. The germline gives CDR1 SNHLY, CDR2 FYNNEI. The DNA of the CDR3 is TGTGCCAGCAGCTTGCGGGGGGAGTCGGCTTTCTTT. This encodes CASSLRGESAFF. The entire variable domain, with the rest obtained from reference TRBV2 and TRBJ1-1, is as follows: EPEVTQTPSHQVTQMGQEVILRCVPISNHLYFYWYRQILGQKVEFLVSFYNNEISEKSEIFDDQFSVERPDGSNFTLKIRSTKLEDSAMYFCASSLRGESAFFGQGTRLTVV.